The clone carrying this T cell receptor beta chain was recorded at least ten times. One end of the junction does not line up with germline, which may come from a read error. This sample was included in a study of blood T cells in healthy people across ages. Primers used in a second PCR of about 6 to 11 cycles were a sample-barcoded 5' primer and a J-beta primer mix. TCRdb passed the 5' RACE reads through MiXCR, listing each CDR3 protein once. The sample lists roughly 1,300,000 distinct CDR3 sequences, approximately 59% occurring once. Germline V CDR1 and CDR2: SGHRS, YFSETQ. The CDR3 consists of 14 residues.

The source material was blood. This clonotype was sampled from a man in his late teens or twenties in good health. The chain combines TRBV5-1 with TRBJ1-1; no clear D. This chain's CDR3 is CASSLVGLNTEAFF. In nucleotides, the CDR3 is TGTGCCAGCAGCTTAGTAGGTCTGAACACTGAAGCTTTCTTT. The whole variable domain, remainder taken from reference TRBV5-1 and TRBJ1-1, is KAGVTQTPRYLIKTRGQQVTLSCSPISGHRSVSWYQQTPGQGLQFLFEYFSETQRNKGNFPGRFSGRQFSNSRSEMNVSTLELGDSALYLCASSLVGLNTEAFFGQGTRLTVV.